Listed below are T cell receptor beta chains from one sample, sequenced in a study of cytomegalovirus exposure and HLA in healthy donors. Repertoires were generated with immunoSEQ multiplex PCR, while TCRdb's copy carries only in-frame clones and drops some. The repertoire holds under 200,000 clones, with 60% to 80% as singletons. Source material: PBMCs. Receptors were obtained from a woman younger than 45 in good health and CMV-seronegative. The CDR3 runs from the conserved cysteine through the conserved F or W. D genes are given only for firm matches. Some rows mark clone size as missing; the rest say once, few, many or name a class of expanded clone.

cdr3_nt | cdr3_aa | clone_size | j_call | d_call | v_call
TGTGCCAGCAGTGAAAACAGGTTAGAGATGGGTGAGCAGTTCTTC | CASSENRLEMGEQFF | NA | TRBJ2-1 | NA | TRBV2
TGCGCCAGCAGCTTGGCCCAGGGGGATCACACTGAAGCTTTCTTT | CASSLAQGDHTEAFF | once | TRBJ1-1 | TRBD1 | TRBV5-1
TGTGCCAGCAGTGACAACTTTAACACCGGGGAGCTGTTTTTT | CASSDNFNTGELFF | few | TRBJ2-2 | NA | TRBV6-1
TGTGCCATCAGCCGGGACAGGGATGCCTCACCCCTCCACTTT | CAISRDRDASPLHF | NA | TRBJ1-6 | TRBD1 | TRBV10-3
TGTGCCAGCAGCTTCTTAGCAGATACGCAGTATTTT | CASSFLADTQYF | NA | TRBJ2-3 | NA | TRBV7-9
TGTGCCAGCAGTCCTGGGACAGGGTGCAATCAGCCCCAGCATTTT | CASSPGTGCNQPQHF | few | TRBJ1-5 | TRBD1 | TRBV2
TGTGCCATCAGTGAGCGACAGGGGAGCACTGAAGCTTTCTTT | CAISERQGSTEAFF | NA | TRBJ1-1 | TRBD1 | TRBV10-3
TGTGCCAGCAGCCCTATAGCGGGGGTGAACACCGGGGAGCTGTTTTTT | CASSPIAGVNTGELFF | NA | TRBJ2-2 | TRBD2 | TRBV9
TGTGCCAGCAGCGTAGATACAGGGGGTTTCGACGAGCAGTACTTC | CASSVDTGGFDEQYF | NA | TRBJ2-7 | TRBD1 | TRBV9
TGTGCCAGCTCACCAACTCAGACTAGCCTCAATGAGCAGTTCTTC | CASSPTQTSLNEQFF | NA | TRBJ2-1 | TRBD2 | TRBV18
TGTGCCAGCAGTCTAGCGGCGCGTCACAATGAGCAGTTCTTC | CASSLAARHNEQFF | NA | TRBJ2-1 | TRBD2 | TRBV5-6
TGCGCCAGCAGCCTAGAAACATTCGGGGGGTCACCCCTCCACTTT | CASSLETFGGSPLHF | NA | TRBJ1-6 | NA | TRBV5-1
TGTGCCAGCAGTGCAGCAGGAATAGGGGGCAATCAGCCCCAGCATTTT | CASSAAGIGGNQPQHF | NA | TRBJ1-5 | NA | TRBV2
TGTGCCAGCAGCGTCATTCCCAGGGGGTCTGGGGCCAACGTCCTGACTTTC | CASSVIPRGSGANVLTF | NA | TRBJ2-6 | TRBD1 | TRBV9
TGTGCCAGTAGTCTCCAACCGGGACAGGGTTTTGACGAGCAGTACTTC | CASSLQPGQGFDEQYF | once | TRBJ2-7 | TRBD1 | TRBV19
TGTGCCAGTAGAGGAAGTAGCCTCCCGGGCACTGAAGCTTTCTTT | CASRGSSLPGTEAFF | once | TRBJ1-1 | NA | TRBV19
TGTGCCAGCAGTCGCAGGGTCGGGAGGGAAAAACTGTTTTTT | CASSRRVGREKLFF | NA | TRBJ1-4 | NA | TRBV6-1
TGTGCCAGCAGTTTAACGGACAATGAGCAGTTCTTC | CASSLTDNEQFF | NA | TRBJ2-1 | NA | TRBV6-6
TGTGCCAGCAGTGAACAGGGACAGGGGACCGGGGAGCTGTTTTTT | CASSEQGQGTGELFF | NA | TRBJ2-2 | TRBD1 | TRBV6-1
TGTGCCAGCAGTACCCCCGGGACAGGCGGCTACGAGCAGTACTTC | CASSTPGTGGYEQYF | NA | TRBJ2-7 | TRBD1 | TRBV28
TGTGCCAGTCGGGGTACAGGGGGGAACACTGAAGCTTTCTTT | CASRGTGGNTEAFF | once | TRBJ1-1 | TRBD1 | TRBV19
TGTGCCAGCAGCCCAGGGCTGACATATAGCACAGATACGCAGTATTTT | CASSPGLTYSTDTQYF | NA | TRBJ2-3 | NA | TRBV25-1
TGTGCCAGCAGCCGTGAGGGAGGGCCCACTCTCTACGAGCAGTACTTC | CASSREGGPTLYEQYF | once | TRBJ2-7 | TRBD2 | TRBV7-9
TGTGCCAGCAGTGAACCGAGAACGAACACAGATACGCAGTATTTT | CASSEPRTNTDTQYF | few | TRBJ2-3 | NA | TRBV6-1
TGTGCCAGCTCCACAGGGGGCCCTGAAGCTTTCTTT | CASSTGGPEAFF | NA | TRBJ1-1 | TRBD1 | TRBV11-2